The 16 T cell receptor beta chains below all came from one sample that was sequenced in a study of T cells in Graves' hyperthyroidism and ophthalmopathy. TCR beta CDR3 regions were amplified from RNA. HTBI primers were the set used in a first-round RT-PCR of the TCR CDR3. TCRdb passed the multiplex PCR reads through MiXCR, listing each CDR3 protein once. Seen here are 550,000 to 650,000 distinct CDR3 sequences, about 15% observed once, and the top ten hold almost 6%. Material for sequencing was blood. The receptors were gathered from a woman aged 30 to 39 with Graves' hyperthyroidism that later progressed to Graves' ophthalmopathy.

CDR3 nucleotides: TGTGCCAGCAGCCCCCGGGGGGGTGGCTACGAGCAGTACTTC. This codes for CASSPRGGGYEQYF. The chain combines TRBV9 with TRBJ2-7; 8 nucleotides line up with TRBD2. V lost 4 bases to trimming and J lost 3 bases; unmatched junction nucleotides: 6. Germline V gene data show CDR1 as SGDLS and CDR2 as YYNGEE. The CDR3 runs 14 residues.

At least ten counts were recorded for this clonotype. The V and J genes are TRBV6-5 and TRBJ1-6, with TRBD1 matching 8 bases. The CDR3 spans 16 residues. Germline V gene sequence: CDR1 MNHEY, CDR2 SVGAGI. The junction had 5 bases not matched to a gene; V was cut back by 2 bases and J by 5 bases. The DNA of the CDR3 is TGTGCCAGCAGTTACACCGAGGACAGGGATAATTCACCCCTCCACTTT. Translation gives CASSYTEDRDNSPLHF.

At least ten counts were recorded for this clonotype. The genes are TRBV6-1 and TRBJ1-5, with 9 positions matching TRBD1. The CDR3 covers 16 residues. Germline loops: CDR1 MNHNS, CDR2 SASEGT. The junction had 9 bases not matched to a gene; V was cut back by 5 bases and J by 4 bases. CDR3 in amino acids: CASSIPTGGQNQPQHF. DNA for the CDR3: TGTGCCAGCAGTATACCCACAGGGGGCCAAAATCAGCCCCAGCATTTT.

The CDR3 nucleotides are TGTGCCAGCCCGAAGGGGGAGGGGGAGACCCAGTACTTC. It is translated as CASPKGEGETQYF. The J gene is TRBJ2-5, the V gene TRBV25-1; possible D gene TRBD2, 7 bases. CDR1 and CDR2 from the germline V gene are MGHDK and SYGVNS. The V end was cut by 8 bases, the J end by 5 bases, with 15 bases between. CDR3 length: 13 amino acids.

The chain carries TRBV11-2 and TRBJ1-6; D remains unclear. CDR1 is SGHAT and CDR2 is FQNNGV in the germline V gene. The V and J ends lost 5 bases and 0 bases respectively, with 14 bases between them. The CDR3 length is 17 residues. CDR3 in amino acids: CASSPLPGPSYNSPLHF. The CDR3 coding sequence is TGTGCCAGCAGCCCACTACCCGGGCCCTCCTATAATTCACCCCTCCACTTT.

This clonotype was counted many times. This chain joins TRBV27 and TRBJ2-1, with a weak D call TRBD2 (6 bases). Germline-derived CDR1 and CDR2 are MNHEY and SMNVEV (reference sequence). V lost 5 bases and J 8 bases, leaving 19 bases between the germline ends. This CDR3 has 15 residues. The CDR3 DNA sequence: TGTGCCAGCAGTCCCCTCACCGTCGGGAGCTATGAGCAGTTCTTC. It translates to CASSPLTVGSYEQFF.

This clonotype came up many times. This chain connects TRBV7-9 to TRBJ1-5; D uncertain. Germline values: CDR1 SEHNR, CDR2 FQNEAQ (reference sequence). V was shortened by 5 bases and J by 0 bases, with 5 bases between the two germline ends. The CDR3 is made up of 13 amino acids. The CDR3 coding sequence is TGTGCCAGCAGCCAATATAGCAATCAGCCCCAGCATTTT. Protein: CASSQYSNQPQHF.

Turning to this clonotype: This may stem from a read error, because a much larger clone lies one nucleotide away. The rearrangement joins TRBV12-5 to TRBJ1-3, with D unclear. The CDR3 sequence is 13 residues long. Germline V lookup: CDR1 LGHNT, CDR2 FRNRAP. In DNA, the CDR3 is TGTGCTAGTGGTTTCCTCTCTGGAAACACCATGTATTTT. It encodes CASGFLSGNTMYF. The full variable domain, in which reference TRBV12-5 and TRBJ1-3 provide the parts outside the CDR3, is DARVTQTPRHKVTEMGQEVTMRCQPILGHNTVFWYRQTMMQGLELLAYFRNRAPLDDSGMPKDRFSAEMPDATLATLKIQPSEPRDSAVYFCASGFLSGNTMYFGEGSWLTVV.

This rearrangement joins TRBV5-4 to TRBJ2-5; 8 bases line up with TRBD2. This CDR3 contains 14 residues. Germline assignment: CDR1 SGHNT and CDR2 YYREEE (reference sequence). J lost 3 bases, V lost 4 bases, and 5 bases had no gene match. Here the CDR3 DNA reads TGTGCCAGCAGCAAGGCGGGACTAGAAGAGACCCAGTACTTC. It codes for CASSKAGLEETQYF.

In its sample, this clonotype was seen many times. This chain joins TRBV28 and TRBJ2-7; D unresolved. V was shortened by 6 bases and J by 5 bases, with 17 bases between the two germline ends. Per the germline V gene, CDR1 is MDHEN and CDR2 is SYDVKM. The CDR3 runs to 14 residues. CDR3 nucleotide sequence: TGTGCCAGCAGGAGGTCCCCGGCCCCCAACGAGCAGTACTTC. Translated, it gives CASRRSPAPNEQYF.

This rearrangement joins TRBV10-3 to TRBJ1-2; unclear D gene. CDR3 size: 17 residues. With 0 bases removed from V and 4 bases from J, the gap between germline ends came to 18 bases. The germline CDR1 and CDR2 sequences are ENHRY and SYGVKD. The CDR3 protein is CAISESKMRRLPYGYTF. Written as DNA, the CDR3 is TGTGCCATCAGTGAGTCGAAGATGAGGCGTCTCCCCTATGGCTACACCTTC.

The rearrangement uses TRBV12-3 or TRBV12-4 and TRBJ2-5, with a tentative D call TRBD2 (5 bases). Trimming left V 2 bases short and J 0 bases short, with 13 bases between. The CDR3 consists of 16 residues. The CDR3 DNA is TGTGCCAGCAGTTTACTGGGCGGGTTTTACCAAGAGACCCAGTACTTC. Translated: CASSLLGGFYQETQYF.

This clonotype showed up just a few times. The junction differs from germline at one of its ends, possibly a read error. CDR3 sequence reads: CAISQSSGVRQPQHF. For the CDR3, the DNA is TGTGCCATCAGCCAATCGTCTGGGGTACGACAGCCCCAGCATTTT. The chain is built from TRBV4-2 and TRBJ1-5, with no clear D. This CDR3 spans 15 amino acids. Germline V lookup: CDR1 LGHNA, CDR2 YNFKEQ.

The chain is built from TRBV7-9 and TRBJ1-2; D is unclear. The V gene's germline CDR1 is SEHNR and CDR2 FQNEAQ (reference sequence). This CDR3 contains 13 residues. Trimming pared 2 bases from V and 6 bases from J, leaving 10 bases between. DNA of the CDR3: TGTGCCAGCAGCTTAATCTCTTTGAATGGCTACACCTTC. It encodes CASSLISLNGYTF. Complete variable domain (other parts from reference TRBV7-9 and TRBJ1-2): DTGVSQNPRHKITKRGQNVTFRCDPISEHNRLYWYRQTLGQGPEFLTYFQNEAQLEKSRLLSDRFSAERPKGSFSTLEIQRTEQGDSAMYLCASSLISLNGYTFGSGTRLTVV.

This rearrangement joins TRBV7-2 to TRBJ1-3, with D possibly TRBD1 on 6 matching bases. The V end was cut by 1 base, the J end by 2 bases, with 9 bases between. CDR1 and CDR2 from the germline V gene are SGHTA and FQGNSA. The length of the CDR3 is 15 residues. CDR3 in amino acids: CASSLDRVPGNTIYF. DNA for the CDR3: TGTGCCAGCAGCTTAGACAGGGTTCCTGGAAACACCATATATTTT.

This clonotype was seen many times. One end of the junction is discordant with germline, which a read error may explain. The chain has TRBV7-7 and TRBJ2-2, with D perhaps TRBD2 (5 bases). The CDR3 has 16 amino acids. The germline CDR1 and CDR2 sequences are SSHAT and FNYEAQ (reference sequence). The DNA for the CDR3 is TGTGCTAGCAGCTTAGTGGGCGAGGGCTACACCGGGGAGCTGTTTTTT. It yields the protein CASSLVGEGYTGELFF.